This T cell receptor beta chain was recorded in a study of T cells in Graves' hyperthyroidism and ophthalmopathy. Study information: Peripheral blood specimens were obtained at initial diagnosis, prior to any treatment.

Amplification of TCR beta CDR3 regions used RNA as the template. First-round RT-PCR with HTBI primers amplified the TCR CDR3 region. TCRdb independently ran MiXCR on the multiplex PCR reads; one entry per CDR3 protein. The sample holds hundreds of thousands of distinct CDR3 sequences, about 14% seen once. This clonotype was counted many times. The antigen remains unidentified. Study-level findings and limits: In blood, most of the thyroid clonotypes expanded above 0.001 were also present.

Clinical Activity Scores of at least 3, NOSPECS grades of at least 4 and durations under 3 months characterized ophthalmopathy patients. Reasons for excluding patients were uncontrolled infection, other autoimmune disease, pregnancy or lactation. The CDR3 consists of 16 residues. Germline-derived CDR1 and CDR2 are SGHRS and YFSETQ. V dropped 3 bases and J dropped 2; count of bases not matched to a gene: 5. The clonotype originates from a woman in her forties or fifties with Graves' ophthalmopathy. V gene TRBV5-1 combines with J gene TRBJ2-2; TRBD2 matches 9 bases. Sequences were obtained from blood. This chain's CDR3 is CASSSFGTSNTGELFF. Here the CDR3 DNA reads TGCGCCAGCAGCTCTTTCGGGACTAGCAACACCGGGGAGCTGTTTTTT.